These 25 T cell receptor beta chains originate from one sample sequenced in a study of T cell repertoires in cytomegalovirus infection. No antigen is known for these receptors. TCRdb analysed the reads with MiXCR anew, one entry per CDR3 protein. This sample yields about 310,000 distinct CDR3 sequences, of which about 25% are seen a single time; about 14% belongs to the top ten. This specimen consisted of cultured PBMCs, obtained from culture after CMV antigen stimulation. Source of these receptors: a human donor in good health (CMV status not recorded). Some clones in this sample may be carry-over from other donors' samples.

V usage is TRBV28 and J usage is TRBJ2-5; 8 nucleotides line up with TRBD2. There are 13 residues in the CDR3. Germline assignment: CDR1 MDHEN and CDR2 SYDVKM. J lost 5 bases, V lost 6 bases, and 5 bases had no gene match. The CDR3 protein is CASRAGGGETQYF. CDR3 DNA: TGTGCCAGCAGAGCCGGGGGGGGGGAGACCCAGTACTTC.

V is TRBV6-6 and J is TRBJ2-3; possible D gene TRBD2, 6 bases. The V end lost 0 bases, the J end lost 4 bases, and 14 bases lay between the germline ends. This CDR3 is 16 amino acids long. The V gene's germline CDR1 is MNHNY and CDR2 SVGAGI (reference sequence). The CDR3 nucleotides read TGTGCCAGCAGTTACTCGATGGGAGGTTTGCCAGATACGCAGTATTTT. It specifies CASSYSMGGLPDTQYF.

The chain employs TRBV7-2 and TRBJ2-1; 15 bases are shared with TRBD2. The CDR3 extends over 17 amino acids. After removal of 4 bases from V and 6 bases from J, the junction contained 7 bases not matched to a gene. CDR1 and CDR2 (germline): SGHTA, FQGNSA. The CDR3 loop is CASSSGLAGGLRNEQFF. The CDR3 nucleotides are TGTGCCAGCAGCTCGGGACTAGCGGGAGGATTGCGCAATGAGCAGTTCTTC. The full variable domain, in which reference TRBV7-2 and TRBJ2-1 provide the parts outside the CDR3, is GAGVSQSPSNKVTEKGKDVELRCDPISGHTALYWYRQSLGQGLEFLIYFQGNSAPDKSGLPSDRFSAERTGGSVSTLTIQRTQQEDSAVYLCASSSGLAGGLRNEQFFGPGTRLTVL.

CDR3 bases: TGTGCCAGCAGTCTTTACCGGTCTAGCGGGGGGGGGGAGGATCAGTACTTC. Protein product: CASSLYRSSGGGEDQYF. This chain joins TRBV27 and TRBJ2-4; TRBD2 matches 12 bases. V shed 5 bases, J shed 12 bases, and the junction held 17 bases outside the gene matches. This CDR3 region has 17 residues. Per the germline V gene, CDR1 is MNHEY and CDR2 is SMNVEV (reference sequence).

V and J are TRBV6-2 or TRBV6-3 and TRBJ2-7, with 7 bases lining up with TRBD2. CDR3 size: 14 residues. J lost 3 bases, V lost 2 bases, and 4 bases had no gene match. Germline CDR1 MNHEY, CDR2 SVGEGT. CDR3 DNA: TGTGCCAGCAGTTACGAAGCGGGGTACTACGAGCAGTACGTC. This sequence encodes CASSYEAGYYEQYV.

This clonotype occurred a few times. The genes are TRBV6-2 or TRBV6-3 and TRBJ2-7; TRBD1 agrees at 7 bases. The junction had 13 bases not matched to a gene; V was cut back by 5 bases and J by 6 bases. Germline V CDR1 and CDR2: MNHEY, SVGEGT. The CDR3 runs to 15 residues. CDR3 residues: CASSASSGGSSEQYV. DNA of the CDR3: TGTGCCAGCAGTGCTTCATCAGGGGGTAGCTCCGAGCAGTACGTC.

The genes are TRBV19 and TRBJ2-1; 8 nucleotides align to TRBD2. The CDR3 spans 15 residues. The germline CDR1 and CDR2 sequences are LNHDA and SQIVND (reference sequence). Trimming cost V 2 bases and J 4 bases; bases outside gene matches: 4. The CDR3 DNA is TGTGCCAGTAGTATAATTTCGGGGGGGTACAATGAGCAGTTCTTC. Translating gives CASSIISGGYNEQFF.

In its sample, this clonotype was seen a few times. This chain uses TRBV4-2 with TRBJ2-7; no firm D call. The CDR3 runs to 16 residues. V lost 4 bases to trimming and J lost 0 bases, with 16 bases between them. Germline loops: CDR1 LGHNA, CDR2 YNFKEQ. The CDR3 sequence: CASSLYDKISSYEQYF. The CDR3 DNA follows: TGTGCCAGCAGCCTTTACGACAAAATCTCCTCCTACGAGCAGTACTTC.

V is TRBV7-2 and J is TRBJ2-2; TRBD2 is a possible D gene (6 bases). V was cut by 2 bases and J by 7 bases, with 14 bases left in between. Per the germline V gene, CDR1 is SGHTA and CDR2 is FQGNSA. The CDR3 runs to 15 residues. The CDR3 DNA follows: TGTGCCAGCAGCTTATTTCCTAGCGTAAACGGGGAGCTGTTTTTT. It yields the protein CASSLFPSVNGELFF.

This clonotype turned up a few times. The rearrangement uses TRBV12-3 or TRBV12-4 and TRBJ2-7; TRBD1 aligns across 12 bases. The CDR3 consists of 15 residues. V was clipped by 2 bases and J by 5 bases; unmatched bases: 4. For the CDR3, the DNA is TGTGCCAGCAGTTTAAGGGGACAGGGGGCGAACGAGCAGTACTTC. This codes for CASSLRGQGANEQYF.

This rearrangement joins TRBV5-6 to TRBJ2-1; perhaps TRBD2 as D (6 bases). Trimming took off 2 bases at V and 2 bases at J, with 11 bases between the two ends. Germline assignment: CDR1 SGHDT and CDR2 YYEEEE. The CDR3 is 15 residues long. CDR3 protein: CASSFRGVTYNEQFF. The CDR3 coding sequence is TGTGCCAGCAGCTTCCGCGGGGTTACCTACAATGAGCAGTTCTTC.

This clonotype was seen repeatedly, ten times or more. J is TRBJ2-3 and V is TRBV25-1, with D uncertain. V was cut by 1 base and J by 6 bases, with 11 bases left in between. This CDR3 is built from 14 residues. The V gene's germline CDR1 is MGHDK and CDR2 SYGVNS. CDR3 region: CASSEWAMSDTQYF. For the CDR3, the DNA is TGTGCCAGCAGTGAATGGGCCATGTCGGATACGCAGTATTTT.

This clonotype was seen many times. V is TRBV7-8 and J is TRBJ2-3, with D perhaps matching TRBD1 (5 bases). Germline loops: CDR1 SGHVS, CDR2 FQNEAQ. The CDR3 runs 16 residues. V lost 1 base, J lost 3 bases, and 14 bases lay in between. The CDR3 nucleotides read TGTGCCAGCAGCTTAGTTGGGCCAGGGCGAACAGATACGCAGTATTTT. This gives the protein CASSLVGPGRTDTQYF.

This clonotype was observed a few times. The chain uses TRBV24-1 and TRBJ1-5; TRBD1 matches 7 bases. From germline, CDR1 is KGHDR and CDR2 SFDVKD. The V and J ends lost 5 bases and 3 bases, in that order; junction bases with no gene match: 12. The CDR3 runs 17 residues. The CDR3: CATSGRTGTVTNQPQHF. The CDR3 DNA reads TGTGCCACCAGTGGACGGACCGGGACAGTCACCAATCAGCCCCAGCATTTT.

This clonotype was detected only a few times. The genes are TRBV12-3 or TRBV12-4 and TRBJ2-7; D remains unclear. V was cut by 5 bases and J by 2 bases, with 10 bases left in between. This CDR3 has 13 amino acids. CDR3 DNA sequence: TGTGCCAGCAGTAGGACCGTTGCCTACGAGCAGTACTTC. Protein product: CASSRTVAYEQYF.

This chain uses TRBV6-5 with TRBJ1-5, with a tentative D call TRBD1 (6 bases). CDR1 and CDR2 (germline): MNHEY, SVGAGI. Trimming shortened V by 5 bases and J by 3 bases, and 17 bases separated the two germline ends. The CDR3 length is 16 residues. CDR3 bases: TGTGCCAGCAGTCGAAGACCCCAGGGGTCCAATCAGCCCCAGCATTTT. Translated, it gives CASSRRPQGSNQPQHF.

The table lists this clonotype with many counts. V and J are TRBV7-2 and TRBJ1-3; D unresolved. The CDR3 has 13 amino acids. The V end was cut by 5 bases, the J end by 8 bases, with 13 bases between. Germline CDR1 and CDR2: SGHTA and FQGNSA. The CDR3 DNA reads TGTGCCAGCAGCCCGGAGCCAATCGACACCATATATTTT. This codes for CASSPEPIDTIYF.

The count of this clonotype is one. The chain employs TRBV28 and TRBJ1-4; D perhaps matches TRBD1 (5 bases). The V gene's germline CDR1 is MDHEN and CDR2 SYDVKM. CDR3 size: 14 residues. Trimming left V 2 bases short and J 10 bases short, with 14 bases between. The DNA for the CDR3 is TGTGCCAGCAGTTTACTGACACCTAGGGGAAAACTGTTTTTT. The encoded protein is CASSLLTPRGKLFF.

The V call is TRBV10-3, the J call TRBJ1-4; 8 bases match TRBD1. Germline CDR1 and CDR2: ENHRY and SYGVKD. The CDR3 is made up of 14 amino acids. J was trimmed by 6 bases and V by 7 bases; bases with no gene match: 7. This chain's CDR3 is CAIIPGQVHEKLFF. CDR3 DNA: TGTGCCATCATCCCGGGACAGGTACATGAAAAACTGTTTTTT.

This clonotype was seen at least ten times. The CDR3 protein is CSARDPQGYEQYF. CDR3 sequence (DNA): TGCAGTGCTAGAGATCCCCAGGGCTACGAGCAGTACTTC. The rearrangement links TRBV20-1 to TRBJ2-7; weak D call: TRBD1 (5 bases). V lost 0 bases to trimming and J lost 3 bases, with 9 bases between them. The CDR3 sequence is 13 residues long. In germline, CDR1 is DFQATT, CDR2 SNEGSKA (reference sequence).

Only a few counts were recorded for this clonotype. V usage is TRBV7-2 and J usage is TRBJ2-4; 8 bases fit TRBD2. The CDR3 loop spans 16 amino acids. The V gene end was trimmed by 1 base and the J gene end by 8 bases; junction bases not matched to a gene: 10. Germline V gene data show CDR1 as SGHTA and CDR2 as FQGNSA. CDR3 nucleotides: TGTGCCAGCAGCTTAGAGCGGGAGAGGGTGGTCGACATTCAGTACTTC. Translating it yields CASSLERERVVDIQYF.

The gene calls are TRBV4-3 and TRBJ2-7; tentatively, D is TRBD1 (6 bases). This CDR3 comprises 15 residues. Trimming left V 4 bases short and J 2 bases short, with 15 bases between. From germline, CDR1 is LGHNA and CDR2 YSLEER. CDR3 protein: CASSRVSGDAYEQYF. For the CDR3, the DNA is TGCGCCAGCAGCCGAGTATCAGGGGATGCCTACGAGCAGTACTTC.

The chain couples TRBV7-2 to TRBJ2-1, with TRBD2 matching over 12 bases. Per germline, CDR1 SGHTA and CDR2 FQGNSA. The length of the CDR3 is 16 residues. The ends lost 3 bases at V and 8 bases at J; junction bases unmatched: 8. The CDR3 nucleotides are TGTGCCAGCAGCTTGACTAGCGGGAGACCGGGGGATGAGCAGTTCTTC. Its translation: CASSLTSGRPGDEQFF.

The chain uses TRBV5-4 and TRBJ2-5; D possibly uses TRBD1 or TRBD2 (6 bases each). The CDR3 consists of 13 residues. The V end lost 5 bases, the J end lost 0 bases, and 8 bases lay between the germline ends. Germline V CDR1 and CDR2: SGHNT, YYREEE (reference sequence). The CDR3, as DNA: TGTGCCAGCAGGCGGGACAACCAAGAGACCCAGTACTTC. It encodes CASRRDNQETQYF.

The chain links TRBV10-3 to TRBJ2-2, with 10 bases that match TRBD1. Looked up from germline, CDR1 is ENHRY and CDR2 is SYGVKD. V was clipped by 9 bases and J by 3 bases; unmatched bases: 7. The CDR3 extends over 15 amino acids. CDR3 in amino acids: CAIATGGFDTGELFF. In DNA form, the CDR3 reads TGTGCCATAGCGACAGGGGGCTTTGACACCGGGGAGCTGTTTTTT.